These T cell receptor beta chains were read from a single sample in a study of OX40 agonist ivuxolimab in advanced cancers. TCRdb keeps only in-frame clones here, not all; method: immunoSEQ multiplex PCR. The sample consists of about 55,000 clones, nearly 80% of them appearing once. The material was CD4+ or CD8+ T cells sorted from blood, obtained in a trial of the OX40 agonist ivuxolimab. These TCRs come from an adult with an advanced solid tumor such as melanoma, head and neck, liver or kidney cancer. The CDR3 runs from the conserved cysteine through the conserved F or W. The D gene is left open where the match is weak. Clone size is not always given. Where it is, it says once, few, many or a class for expanded clones.

clone_size	d_call	v_call	j_call	cdr3_aa	cdr3_nt
.	TRBD2	TRBV2	TRBJ2-5	CASRFRTSGLQETQYF	TGTGCCAGCAGATTCCGGACTAGCGGTCTCCAAGAGACCCAGTACTTC
.	.	TRBV5-1	TRBJ2-7	CASTETGFSSYEQYF	TGCGCCAGCACCGAGACAGGATTTAGCTCCTACGAGCAGTACTTC
.	.	TRBV7-2	TRBJ1-2	CASSYSTGPTYGYTF	TGTGCCAGCAGCTATTCGACAGGTCCCACCTATGGCTACACCTTC
.	.	TRBV2	TRBJ2-1	CASSVDRHNEQFF	TGTGCCAGCAGTGTTGACAGACACAATGAGCAGTTCTTC
.	TRBD2	TRBV2	TRBJ2-3	CASSERGISTDTQYF	TGTGCCAGCAGTGAGCGGGGGATAAGCACAGATACGCAGTATTTT
few	.	TRBV4-2	TRBJ1-2	CASSPGIDKSYGYTF	TGTGCCAGCAGCCCGGGGATTGACAAGTCCTATGGCTACACCTTC
.	.	TRBV5-1	TRBJ1-1	CASSRGSSGRSNTEAFF	TGCGCCAGCAGCCGGGGGTCCTCTGGCAGGTCGAACACTGAAGCTTTCTTT
.	TRBD1	TRBV4-2	TRBJ1-5	CASSQEGQGGQPQHF	TGTGCCAGCAGCCAAGAGGGACAGGGTGGGCAGCCCCAGCATTTT
.	.	TRBV19	TRBJ1-5	CASSDRRNQPQHF	TGTGCCAGTAGCGACAGGCGCAATCAGCCCCAGCATTTT
.	.	TRBV5-6	TRBJ2-5	CASSLSARRVRETQYF	TGTGCCAGCAGCTTGTCCGCCCGTAGGGTCAGAGAGACCCAGTACTTC
few	.	TRBV14	TRBJ2-5	CASSRQRGRYQETQYF	TGTGCCAGCAGCCGTCAAAGGGGTCGGTACCAAGAGACCCAGTACTTC
.	.	TRBV5-1	TRBJ1-1	CASSLGPTGSTEAFF	TGCGCCAGCAGCTTGGGCCCAACGGGTAGCACTGAAGCTTTCTTT
.	.	TRBV5-6	TRBJ2-7	CASSYTDEQYF	TGTGCCAGCAGCTACACAGACGAGCAGTACTTC
.	.	TRBV7-8	TRBJ1-1	CASSLATSEAFF	TGTGCCAGCAGCTTAGCTACTTCCGAAGCTTTCTTT
.	.	TRBV18	TRBJ1-5	CASSPQTVLGNQPQHF	TGTGCCAGCTCACCACAGACGGTATTGGGCAATCAGCCCCAGCATTTT
.	.	TRBV5-5	TRBJ1-1	CASSLRAEGTEAFF	TGTGCCAGCAGCTTGAGGGCGGAAGGCACTGAAGCTTTCTTT
.	.	TRBV2	TRBJ1-2	CASSMRVFEGYTF	TGTGCCAGCAGTATGCGCGTTTTTGAGGGCTACACCTTC
.	TRBD2	TRBV5-1	TRBJ2-7	CASSLESSGAYEQYF	TGCGCCAGCAGCTTGGAGTCTAGCGGGGCCTACGAGCAGTACTTC
once	TRBD1	TRBV27	TRBJ1-2	CASSSSRTGLIYGYTF	TGTGCCAGCAGTTCTTCCCGGACAGGCCTAATCTATGGCTACACCTTC
.	.	TRBV2	TRBJ1-4	CARRATNEKLFF	TGTGCCAGGAGAGCAACTAATGAAAAACTGTTTTTT
once	TRBD1	TRBV2	TRBJ1-6	CARKGGVSSPLHF	TGTGCCAGAAAAGGGGGCGTAAGTTCACCCCTCCACTTT
.	.	TRBV5-4	TRBJ2-5	CASSLEAGAGQETQYF	TGTGCCAGCAGCTTGGAGGCCGGGGCAGGTCAAGAGACCCAGTACTTC
.	TRBD1	TRBV10-1	TRBJ1-2	CASSPDRGYGYTF	TGCGCCAGCAGCCCTGACAGGGGCTATGGCTACACCTTC
.	TRBD1	TRBV7-9	TRBJ1-2	CASSSGQGNYGYTF	TGTGCCAGCAGCTCGGGACAGGGGAACTATGGCTACACCTTC
.	.	TRBV21-1	TRBJ2-7	CASSGRDSSFYEQYF	TGTGCCAGCAGCGGTCGGGACAGTAGTTTCTACGAGCAGTACTTC
.	.	TRBV28	TRBJ1-5	CASSPQVGNQPQHF	TGTGCCAGCAGTCCCCAAGTAGGCAATCAGCCCCAGCATTTT
once	.	TRBV2	TRBJ1-5	CASSEWGMNQPQHF	TGTGCCAGCAGTGAATGGGGGATGAATCAGCCCCAGCATTTT
.	.	TRBV27	TRBJ1-2	CASSSNRTALANYGYTF	TGTGCCAGCAGTTCCAATCGGACGGCCTTAGCTAACTATGGCTACACCTTC
.	TRBD1	TRBV28	TRBJ1-1	CASTQKGGGNTEAFF	TGTGCCAGCACCCAGAAAGGGGGCGGGAACACTGAAGCTTTCTTT
.	TRBD2	TRBV29-1	TRBJ2-3	CSSIPSGGPTDTQYF	TGCAGCTCCATACCTAGCGGGGGGCCCACAGATACGCAGTATTTT
.	.	TRBV7-9	TRBJ2-2	CASSFDTGELFF	TGTGCCAGCAGCTTCGACACCGGGGAGCTGTTTTTT
.	.	TRBV11-2	TRBJ1-1	CASRPFWGGQTLNTEAFF	TGTGCCAGCAGACCCTTCTGGGGAGGACAGACGTTGAACACTGAAGCTTTCTTT
.	TRBD1	TRBV5-6	TRBJ2-5	CASSYGTGAETQYF	TGTGCCAGCAGCTACGGGACAGGGGCCGAGACCCAGTACTTC
.	.	TRBV28	TRBJ1-1	CASSDSLNTEAFF	TGTGCCAGCAGTGATAGTTTGAACACTGAAGCTTTCTTT
.	.	TRBV11-3	TRBJ2-5	CASSLAGRQETQYF	TGTGCCAGCAGCTTAGCAGGACGACAAGAGACCCAGTACTTC
.	.	TRBV7-2	TRBJ1-6	CASSRRRNSPLHF	TGTGCCAGCAGCCGTCGGCGGAATTCACCCCTCCACTTT
.	.	TRBV7-2	TRBJ1-4	CASSPQTGEGEKLFF	TGTGCCAGCAGCCCACAGACCGGGGAGGGTGAAAAACTGTTTTTT
.	.	TRBV18	TRBJ2-5	CASSIEGPGETQYF	TGTGCCAGCTCCATCGAGGGGCCCGGGGAGACCCAGTACTTC
.	TRBD1	TRBV7-2	TRBJ1-4	CASSFSGGLNEKLFF	TGTGCCAGCAGCTTTTCAGGGGGCCTTAATGAAAAACTGTTTTTT
.	.	TRBV18	TRBJ1-6	CASSPTENSPLHF	TGTGCCAGCTCACCGACAGAAAATTCACCCCTCCACTTT
.	.	TRBV4-3	TRBJ1-6	CASSQEKESNSPLHF	TGCGCCAGCAGCCAAGAAAAGGAGAGTAATTCACCCCTCCACTTT
.	.	TRBV28	TRBJ2-7	CASIPGHFSYEQYF	TGTGCCAGCATCCCGGGACACTTCTCCTACGAGCAGTACTTC
.	TRBD2	TRBV10-1	TRBJ2-1	CASTPVAGSEQFF	TGCGCCAGCACTCCCGTAGCGGGAAGCGAGCAGTTCTTC
.	.	TRBV29-1	TRBJ2-3	CSAGPKNCTDTQYF	TGCAGCGCGGGCCCCAAAAACTGCACAGATACGCAGTATTTT
.	.	TRBV28	TRBJ2-1	CASSLSGVNEQFF	TGTGCCAGCAGTTTATCCGGGGTCAATGAGCAGTTCTTC
.	.	TRBV5-1	TRBJ1-2	CASSIGGTDSRVYGYTF	TGCGCCAGCAGCATAGGGGGTACGGACAGCCGGGTCTATGGCTACACCTTC
medium-sized	.	TRBV6-1	TRBJ1-1	CASTRGPNTEAFF	TGTGCCAGCACGCGGGGTCCGAACACTGAAGCTTTCTTT
.	.	TRBV4-1	TRBJ1-3	CASSQGRDILGNTIYF	TGCGCCAGCAGCCAAGGCAGGGATATCCTTGGAAACACCATATATTTT
.	TRBD1	TRBV6-5	TRBJ1-2	CASSEQGAQSYTF	TGTGCCAGCAGTGAACAGGGGGCGCAGAGCTACACCTTC
.	TRBD2	TRBV5-6	TRBJ2-7	CASSFRLAGSSYEQYF	TGTGCCAGCAGCTTTCGGCTAGCGGGATCCAGTTACGAGCAGTACTTC
.	.	TRBV7-8	TRBJ1-2	CASSLRPSANYGYTF	TGTGCCAGCAGCTTAAGACCGTCAGCTAACTATGGCTACACCTTC
few	.	TRBV27	TRBJ1-4	CASSLGTANEKLFF	TGTGCCAGCAGTTTGGGGACCGCTAATGAAAAACTGTTTTTT
.	.	TRBV7-2	TRBJ1-5	CASSLAGADHQPQHF	TGTGCCAGCAGCTTAGCGGGGGCAGACCATCAGCCCCAGCATTTT
.	.	TRBV27	TRBJ2-6	CASSQVSGANVLTF	TGTGCCAGCAGTCAAGTTAGTGGGGCCAACGTCCTGACTTTC
few	.	TRBV15	TRBJ1-1	CATSRDNGISGSEAFF	TGTGCCACCAGCAGAGATAACGGGATCTCAGGGAGTGAAGCTTTCTTT
few	TRBD2	TRBV6-6	TRBJ2-1	CASSYSGGSAYNEQFF	TGTGCCAGCAGTTACTCGGGCGGGAGCGCCTACAATGAGCAGTTCTTC
.	.	TRBV6-1	TRBJ1-5	CASSLQVNSNQPQHF	TGTGCCAGCAGTTTACAGGTAAATAGCAATCAGCCCCAGCATTTT
.	.	TRBV18	TRBJ1-1	CASSPLGPELNTEAFF	TGTGCCAGCTCCCCGCTCGGTCCGGAATTGAACACTGAAGCTTTCTTT
.	TRBD1	TRBV5-1	TRBJ2-2	CASSFAHQDRVTGELFF	TGCGCCAGCAGCTTTGCTCACCAGGACAGGGTCACCGGGGAGCTGTTTTTT